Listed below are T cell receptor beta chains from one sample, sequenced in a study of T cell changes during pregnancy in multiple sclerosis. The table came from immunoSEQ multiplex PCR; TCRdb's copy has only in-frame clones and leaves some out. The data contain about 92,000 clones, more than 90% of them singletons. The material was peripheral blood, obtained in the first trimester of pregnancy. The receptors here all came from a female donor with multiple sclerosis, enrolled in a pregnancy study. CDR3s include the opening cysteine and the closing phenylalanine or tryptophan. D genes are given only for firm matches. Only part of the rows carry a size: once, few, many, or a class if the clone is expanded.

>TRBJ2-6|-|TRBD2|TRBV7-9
CASSGGGSGANVLTF
TGTGCCAGCAGCGGGGGGGGGTCTGGGGCCAACGTCCTGACTTTC
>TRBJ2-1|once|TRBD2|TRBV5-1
CASSLASGRQNEQFF
TGCGCCAGCAGCTTGGCTAGCGGGAGGCAGAATGAGCAGTTCTTC
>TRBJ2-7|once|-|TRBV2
CASSEVDSSYEQYF
TGTGCCAGCAGTGAGGTGGACAGCTCCTACGAGCAGTACTTC
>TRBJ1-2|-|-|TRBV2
CASSEFSFGGGGLRGYTF
TGTGCCAGCAGTGAATTTAGTTTCGGCGGAGGCGGGTTACGGGGCTACACCTTC
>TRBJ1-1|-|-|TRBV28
CASDSSPNTEAFF
TGTGCCAGCGATAGCAGCCCGAACACTGAAGCTTTCTTT
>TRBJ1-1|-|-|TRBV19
CASSEGGTVGAFF
TGTGCCAGTAGTGAAGGGGGTACTGTCGGAGCTTTCTTT
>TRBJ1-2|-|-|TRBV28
CASSFRSEVGGYTF
TGTGCCAGCAGTTTCAGATCGGAGGTCGGTGGCTACACCTTC
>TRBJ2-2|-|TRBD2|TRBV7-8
CASSLVSAGAFGELFF
TGTGCCAGCAGCTTAGTATCAGCGGGAGCGTTCGGGGAGCTGTTTTTT
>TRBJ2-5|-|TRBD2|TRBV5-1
CASSLPGLGGETQYF
TGCGCCAGCAGCCTACCGGGACTAGGGGGAGAGACCCAGTACTTC
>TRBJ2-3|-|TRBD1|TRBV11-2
CASSLDTRTGVTDTQYF
TGTGCCAGCAGCTTAGATACGAGGACAGGGGTTACAGATACGCAGTATTTT
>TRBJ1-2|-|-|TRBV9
CASSVDGTANYGYTF
TGTGCCAGCAGCGTAGACGGCACAGCTAACTATGGCTACACCTTC
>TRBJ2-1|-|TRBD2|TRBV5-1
CASSLVAGSREQFF
TGCGCCAGCAGCTTGGTAGCGGGGTCGCGCGAGCAGTTCTTC
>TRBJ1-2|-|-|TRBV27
CASSTGSTGSYTF
TGTGCCAGCAGTACGGGATCAACTGGGAGCTACACCTTC
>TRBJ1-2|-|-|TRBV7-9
CASSDSLTNYGYTF
TGTGCCAGCAGCGACAGCCTGACTAACTATGGCTACACCTTC
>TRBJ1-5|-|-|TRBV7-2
CASSLAEGQPQHF
TGTGCCAGCAGCTTAGCGGAGGGACAGCCCCAGCATTTT
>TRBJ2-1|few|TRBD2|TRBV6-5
CASAGLASNEQFF
TGTGCCAGCGCCGGACTAGCCTCCAATGAGCAGTTCTTC
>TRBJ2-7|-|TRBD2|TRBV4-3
CASSPQGLLAGVREQYF
TGCGCCAGCAGCCCACAGGGGCTACTAGCGGGAGTGAGGGAGCAGTACTTC
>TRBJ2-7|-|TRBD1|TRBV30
CAWSAGTGTSYEQYF
TGTGCCTGGAGTGCCGGGACAGGGACATCCTACGAGCAGTACTTC
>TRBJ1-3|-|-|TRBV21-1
CASSKDRGDWDTIYF
TGTGCCAGCAGCAAGGACAGGGGTGACTGGGACACCATATATTTT
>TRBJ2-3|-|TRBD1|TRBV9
CASKGAATDTQYF
TGTGCCAGCAAGGGGGCGGCCACAGATACGCAGTATTTT
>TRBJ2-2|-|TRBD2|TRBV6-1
CASSALAGGGYTGELFF
TGTGCCAGCAGTGCCCTAGCGGGAGGGGGGTACACCGGGGAGCTGTTTTTT
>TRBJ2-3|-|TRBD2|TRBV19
CASSIRAGDVADTQYF
TGTGCCAGTAGTATAAGGGCGGGAGACGTAGCAGATACGCAGTATTTT
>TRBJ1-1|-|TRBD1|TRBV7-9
CASSGGTGTNTEAFF
TGTGCCAGCAGCGGCGGGACAGGAACGAACACTGAAGCTTTCTTT
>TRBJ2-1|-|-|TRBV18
CASSPISLSSYNEQFF
TGTGCCAGCTCACCAATATCCCTGAGCTCCTACAATGAGCAGTTCTTC
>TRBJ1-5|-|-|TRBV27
CASSPGLGNQPQHF
TGTGCCAGCAGTCCAGGACTCGGGAATCAGCCCCAGCATTTT
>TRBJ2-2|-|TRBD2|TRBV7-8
CASSLDYRGLAGGNTGELFF
TGTGCCAGCAGCTTAGATTATAGGGGACTAGCGGGAGGGAACACCGGGGAGCTGTTTTTT
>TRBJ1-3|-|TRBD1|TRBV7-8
CASSLWGGTGRNTIYF
TGTGCCAGCAGCTTATGGGGCGGGACAGGGAGAAACACCATATATTTT
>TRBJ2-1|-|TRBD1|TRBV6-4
CASSDSTGGYNEQFF
TGTGCCAGCAGTGACTCGACAGGGGGGTACAATGAGCAGTTCTTC
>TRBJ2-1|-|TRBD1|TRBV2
CASLGQGVRNEQFF
TGTGCCAGCCTCGGACAGGGCGTCCGCAATGAGCAGTTCTTC
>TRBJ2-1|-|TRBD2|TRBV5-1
CASSPTSGRENEQFF
TGCGCCAGCAGTCCCACTAGCGGGAGGGAGAATGAGCAGTTCTTC
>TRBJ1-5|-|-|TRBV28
CASRGQYNQPQHF
TGTGCCAGCAGAGGACAGTACAATCAGCCCCAGCATTTT
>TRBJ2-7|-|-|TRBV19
CASSLGLREQYF
TGTGCCAGTAGTTTGGGACTCCGGGAGCAGTACTTC
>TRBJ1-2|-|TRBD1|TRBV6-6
CASSNRPTGNYGYTF
TGTGCCAGCAGTAACCGACCGACAGGGAACTATGGCTACACCTTC
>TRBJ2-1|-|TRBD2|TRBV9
CASSATSGEYNEQFF
TGTGCCAGCAGCGCCACAAGCGGGGAATACAATGAGCAGTTCTTC
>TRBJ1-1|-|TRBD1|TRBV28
CASSLPLDRGRRTEAFF
TGTGCCAGCAGTTTACCACTTGACAGGGGGCGCCGAACTGAAGCTTTCTTT
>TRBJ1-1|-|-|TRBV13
CASSLRERGKLYAEAFF
TGTGCCAGCAGCTTGCGCGAAAGAGGTAAACTGTACGCTGAAGCTTTCTTT
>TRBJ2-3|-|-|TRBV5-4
CASQGTDTQYF
TGTGCCAGCCAGGGCACAGATACGCAGTATTTT
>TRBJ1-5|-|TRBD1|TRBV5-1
CASTLTGEQPQHF
TGCGCCAGCACCCTCACAGGGGAACAGCCCCAGCATTTT
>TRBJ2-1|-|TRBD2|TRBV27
CASSLYGRWTSGIYNEQFF
TGTGCCAGCAGTTTATATGGAAGGTGGACTAGCGGGATCTACAATGAGCAGTTCTTC
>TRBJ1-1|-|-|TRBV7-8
CASSFAGGTEAFF
TGTGCCAGCAGCTTCGCGGGTGGAACTGAAGCTTTCTTT
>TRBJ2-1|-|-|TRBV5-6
CASSFQGLSSYNEQFF
TGTGCCAGCAGCTTTCAGGGGCTGAGCTCCTACAATGAGCAGTTCTTC
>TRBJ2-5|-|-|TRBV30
CAWSVSGGKTQYF
TGTGCCTGGAGTGTTTCCGGGGGAAAGACCCAGTACTTC
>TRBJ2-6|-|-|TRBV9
CASSRSGANVLTF
TGTGCCAGCAGCCGTAGTGGGGCCAACGTCCTGACTTTC
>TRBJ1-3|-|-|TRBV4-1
CASSQGKGTGSSGNTIYF
TGCGCCAGCAGCCAAGGAAAGGGCACGGGAAGCTCTGGAAACACCATATATTTT
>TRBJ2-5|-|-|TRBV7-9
CASSLAGVAETQYF
TGTGCCAGCAGCTTAGCGGGAGTGGCAGAGACCCAGTACTTC
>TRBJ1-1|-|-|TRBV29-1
CSVETGSEAFF
TGCAGCGTCGAAACTGGTTCTGAAGCTTTCTTT
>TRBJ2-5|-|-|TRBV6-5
CASSYDRGVGQETQYF
TGTGCCAGCAGTTACGATCGGGGAGTGGGTCAAGAGACCCAGTACTTC
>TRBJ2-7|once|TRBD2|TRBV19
CASSPSGGRAYEQYF
TGTGCCAGTAGTCCTAGCGGCGGGAGGGCCTACGAGCAGTACTTC
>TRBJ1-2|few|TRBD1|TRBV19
CASRQGIDYGYTF
TGTGCCAGTAGACAGGGGATCGACTATGGCTACACCTTC
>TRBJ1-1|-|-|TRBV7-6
CASSLGRENTEAFF
TGTGCCAGCAGCTTAGGCAGGGAGAACACTGAAGCTTTCTTT
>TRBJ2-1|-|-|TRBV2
CASSPRAYNEQFF
TGTGCCAGCAGTCCCAGGGCCTACAATGAGCAGTTCTTC
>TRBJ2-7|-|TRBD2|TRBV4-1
CASSQVPSGYYEQYF
TGCGCCAGCAGCCAAGTCCCTAGCGGATACTACGAGCAGTACTTC
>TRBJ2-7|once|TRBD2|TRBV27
CASSFREGRREQYF
TGTGCCAGCAGTTTTCGGGAGGGCCGGCGCGAGCAGTACTTC
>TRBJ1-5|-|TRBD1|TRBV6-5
CASSYDRDGNQPQHF
TGTGCCAGCAGTTACGACAGGGATGGCAATCAGCCCCAGCATTTT